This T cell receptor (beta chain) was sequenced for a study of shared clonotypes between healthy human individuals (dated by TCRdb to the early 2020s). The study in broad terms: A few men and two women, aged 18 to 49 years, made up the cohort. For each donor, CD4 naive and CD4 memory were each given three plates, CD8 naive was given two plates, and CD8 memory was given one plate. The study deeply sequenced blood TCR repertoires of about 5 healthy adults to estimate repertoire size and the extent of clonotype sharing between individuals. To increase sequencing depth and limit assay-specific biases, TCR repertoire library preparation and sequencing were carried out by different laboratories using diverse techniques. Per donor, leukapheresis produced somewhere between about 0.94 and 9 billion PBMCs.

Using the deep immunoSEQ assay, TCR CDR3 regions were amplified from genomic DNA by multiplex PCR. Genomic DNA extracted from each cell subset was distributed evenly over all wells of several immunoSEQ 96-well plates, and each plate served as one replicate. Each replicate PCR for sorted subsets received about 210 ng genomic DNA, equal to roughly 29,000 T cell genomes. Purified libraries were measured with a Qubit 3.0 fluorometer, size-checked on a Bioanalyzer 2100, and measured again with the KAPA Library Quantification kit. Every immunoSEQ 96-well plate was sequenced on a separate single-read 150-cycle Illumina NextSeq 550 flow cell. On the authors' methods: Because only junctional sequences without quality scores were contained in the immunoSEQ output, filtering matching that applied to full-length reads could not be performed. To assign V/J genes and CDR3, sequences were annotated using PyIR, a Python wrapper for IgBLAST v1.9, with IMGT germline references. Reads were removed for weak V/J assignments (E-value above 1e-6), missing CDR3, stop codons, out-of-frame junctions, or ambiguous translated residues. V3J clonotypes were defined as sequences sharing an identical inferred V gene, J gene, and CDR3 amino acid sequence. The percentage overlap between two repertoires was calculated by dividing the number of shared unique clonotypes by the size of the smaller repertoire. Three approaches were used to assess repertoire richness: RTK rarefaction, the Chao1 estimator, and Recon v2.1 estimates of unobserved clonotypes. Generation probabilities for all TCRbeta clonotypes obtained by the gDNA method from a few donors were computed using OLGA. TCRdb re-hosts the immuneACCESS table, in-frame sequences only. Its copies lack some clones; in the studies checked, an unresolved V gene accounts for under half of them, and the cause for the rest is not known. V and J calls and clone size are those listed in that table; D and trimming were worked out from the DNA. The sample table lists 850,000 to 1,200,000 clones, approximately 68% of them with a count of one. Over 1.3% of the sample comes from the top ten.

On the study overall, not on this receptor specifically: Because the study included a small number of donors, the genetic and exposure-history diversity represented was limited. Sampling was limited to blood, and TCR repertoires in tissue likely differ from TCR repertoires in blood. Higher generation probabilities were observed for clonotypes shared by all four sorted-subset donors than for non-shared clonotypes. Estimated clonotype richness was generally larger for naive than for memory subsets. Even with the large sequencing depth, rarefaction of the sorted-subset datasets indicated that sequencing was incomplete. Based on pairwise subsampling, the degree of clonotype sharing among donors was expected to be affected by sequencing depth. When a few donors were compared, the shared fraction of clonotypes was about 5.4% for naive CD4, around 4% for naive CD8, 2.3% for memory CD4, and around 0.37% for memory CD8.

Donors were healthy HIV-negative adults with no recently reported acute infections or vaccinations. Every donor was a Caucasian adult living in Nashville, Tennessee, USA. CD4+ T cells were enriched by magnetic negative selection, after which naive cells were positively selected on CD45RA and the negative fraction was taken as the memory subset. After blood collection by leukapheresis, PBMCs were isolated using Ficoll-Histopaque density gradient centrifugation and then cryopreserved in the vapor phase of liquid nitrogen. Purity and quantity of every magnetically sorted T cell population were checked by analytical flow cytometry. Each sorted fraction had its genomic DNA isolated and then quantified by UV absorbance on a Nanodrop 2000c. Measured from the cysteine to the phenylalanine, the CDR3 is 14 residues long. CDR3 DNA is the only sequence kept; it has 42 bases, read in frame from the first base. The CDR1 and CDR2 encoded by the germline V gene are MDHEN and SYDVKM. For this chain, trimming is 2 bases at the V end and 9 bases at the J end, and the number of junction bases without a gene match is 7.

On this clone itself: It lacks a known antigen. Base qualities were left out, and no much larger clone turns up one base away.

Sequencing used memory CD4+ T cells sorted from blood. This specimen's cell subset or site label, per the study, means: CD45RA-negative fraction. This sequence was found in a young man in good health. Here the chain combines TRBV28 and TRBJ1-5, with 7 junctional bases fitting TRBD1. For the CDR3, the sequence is CASSLGTAYRPQHF. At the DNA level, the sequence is TGTGCCAGCAGTTTAGGGACAGCTTATCGGCCCCAGCATTTT.